What follows describes a single T cell receptor beta chain. CD45RA+ naive and CD45RA-negative memory subsets were separated from CD4+ cells. V gave up 0 bases and J gave up 8 bases; unmatched junction bases: 6. CDR1 SGDLS and CDR2 YYNGEE come from the germline V gene. CDR3 length equals 16 residues. This sample stems from a study of shared clonotypes between healthy human individuals. Genomic DNA from each subset was divided evenly over several immunoSEQ plates. Measured with immunoSEQ multiplex PCR; TCRdb has only the in-frame clones, and not every one. The sample yields more than 2,000,000 clones, approximately 93% seen once.

The clonotype originates from a young man in good health. Some clones in this sample may be carry-over from other donors' samples. This rearrangement joins TRBV9 to TRBJ1-4; 11 bases are a match to TRBD1. Sequencing was performed on naive CD4+ T cells from PBMCs. This sample's subset: CD45RA+ positively selected. DNA for the CDR3: TGTGCCAGCAGCGTAGCTAATGGGGACAGGGGGGAAAAACTGTTTTTT. Translating gives CASSVANGDRGEKLFF.